This is a list of T cell receptor beta chains from one sample in a study of blood T cell repertoires in COVID-19. Clones were sequenced by immunoSEQ multiplex PCR, and TCRdb holds only the in-frame ones, with some missing. Among 180,000 or so clones, 81% were seen once, and the ten largest hold approximately 10%. Sequencing used peripheral blood. Receptors originate from a woman aged 40 to 50 with COVID-19, enrolled during active disease. Each CDR3 is given with its conserved first and last residue. D genes are given only for firm matches. For some rows the clone size is stated as once, few or many, or as a class when expanded; others skip it.

abundance,j_gene,v_gene,d_gene,CDR3nt,CDR3aa
NA,TRBJ2-3,TRBV2,NA,TGTGCCAGCAGTGTATTAGATACGCAGTATTTT,CASSVLDTQYF
NA,TRBJ2-1,TRBV29-1,TRBD2,TGCAGCGCCTCCGGGGGGGGGAATGAGCAGTTCTTC,CSASGGGNEQFF
once,TRBJ2-5,TRBV5-6,TRBD2,TGTGCCAGCAGCCCTGGGACTAGCGGGGGGGCCAGAGAGACCCAGTACTTC,CASSPGTSGGARETQYF
NA,TRBJ2-3,TRBV9,NA,TGTGCCAGCAGCTCTAAAACAGATACGCAGTATTTT,CASSSKTDTQYF
NA,TRBJ2-1,TRBV30,TRBD1,TGTGCCTGCCAGACAGGGTACAATGAGCAGTTCTTC,CACQTGYNEQFF
NA,TRBJ2-7,TRBV7-6,NA,TGTGCCAGCAGCTTAGCTAACAGGGACGAGCAGTACTTC,CASSLANRDEQYF
NA,TRBJ2-7,TRBV7-9,TRBD1,TGTGCCAGCAGCTCCTCCGGGACAGGGCTTTACGAGCAGTACTTC,CASSSSGTGLYEQYF
NA,TRBJ1-6,TRBV10-2,TRBD1,TGCGCCAGCAGCTCCGGGACAGGGGGATCGGCCCTCCACTTT,CASSSGTGGSALHF
once,TRBJ2-7,TRBV7-9,TRBD2,TGTGCCAGCAGCTTAGCGGGACTAGACCCAAGGGGGGAGCAGTACTTC,CASSLAGLDPRGEQYF
NA,TRBJ1-6,TRBV21-1,NA,TGTGCCAGCAGTAGAATTGGGGACAGGAGCTCCTATAATTCACCCCTCCACTTT,CASSRIGDRSSYNSPLHF
NA,TRBJ2-1,TRBV11-3,TRBD2,TGTGCCAGCAGCTTACTAGCGGGAGCGGGTGAGCAGTTCTTC,CASSLLAGAGEQFF
few,TRBJ1-3,TRBV5-1,NA,TGCGCCAGCAGTTATTTTGACAGTAACTCTGGAAACACCATATATTTT,CASSYFDSNSGNTIYF
few,TRBJ1-1,TRBV7-8,NA,TGTGCCAGCAGCTGGAAACAGGGGAACACTGAAGCTTTCTTT,CASSWKQGNTEAFF
NA,TRBJ1-3,TRBV5-6,NA,TGTGCCAGCAGTCGGATGGGGCACAGCTCTGGAAACACCATATATTTT,CASSRMGHSSGNTIYF
NA,TRBJ2-3,TRBV7-9,NA,TGTGCCAGCAGCCCACAACAGGAGGATACGCAGTATTTT,CASSPQQEDTQYF
NA,TRBJ1-1,TRBV29-1,TRBD1,TGCAGCGTTGTGCAAACAGGGGGTGAAGCTTTCTTT,CSVVQTGGEAFF
NA,TRBJ2-3,TRBV5-4,NA,TGTGCCAGCAGCTTGGGGAAGCGGGTAGCGGATACGCAGTATTTT,CASSLGKRVADTQYF
NA,TRBJ1-3,TRBV29-1,TRBD1,TGCAGCGTTCCGGGACAGGGAAACACCATATATTTT,CSVPGQGNTIYF
NA,TRBJ2-5,TRBV19,TRBD1,TGTGCCAGTTCCAGGACAGGAGTAAACCAGTACTTC,CASSRTGVNQYF
NA,TRBJ2-4,TRBV5-1,NA,TGCGCCAGCAGCTTGGGGACTTCATCCAAACTAGCCAAAAACATTCAGTACTTC,CASSLGTSSKLAKNIQYF
NA,TRBJ1-2,TRBV2,TRBD1,TGTGCCAGCCTAGCGGGACAGGCAACTAACTATGGCTACACCTTC,CASLAGQATNYGYTF
NA,TRBJ1-1,TRBV7-3,TRBD1,TGTGCCAGCAGCTCTAGACAGGGGAGCACTGAAGCTTTCTTT,CASSSRQGSTEAFF
once,TRBJ2-7,TRBV10-3,NA,TGTGCCATCAGTGACGGGACTGCAGCCTACGAGCAGTACTTC,CAISDGTAAYEQYF
once,TRBJ2-1,TRBV24-1,TRBD2,TGTGCCTCCGCCCTAGCGGGATACAATGAGCAGTTCTTC,CASALAGYNEQFF
NA,TRBJ2-3,TRBV5-6,NA,TGTGCCAGCAGCTTGAGACAGAGTAGCACAGATACGCAGTATTTT,CASSLRQSSTDTQYF
NA,TRBJ2-2,TRBV3-1/TRBV3-2,NA,TGTGCCAGCAGCCCCCGCCCGGGCACCGGGGAGCTGTTTTTT,CASSPRPGTGELFF
NA,TRBJ1-1,TRBV18,TRBD1,TGTGCCAGCTCATCCGACAGGGGACTCACTGAAGCTTTCTTT,CASSSDRGLTEAFF
NA,TRBJ1-1,TRBV18,NA,TGTGCCAGCTCACCAGCCTTGACACGGCGCACTGAAGCTTTCTTT,CASSPALTRRTEAFF
NA,TRBJ2-7,TRBV19,TRBD2,TGTGCCAGTACCCCGACTAGCGGGGCTTCCTACGAGCAGTACTTC,CASTPTSGASYEQYF
NA,TRBJ1-1,TRBV27,TRBD1,TGTGCCAGCAGGGGAGGGACAGGGGGCCCAGAAGCTTTCTTT,CASRGGTGGPEAFF
many,TRBJ2-2,TRBV3-1/TRBV3-2,NA,TGTGCCAGCAGCCAAACATCATACGGGGAGCTGTTTTTT,CASSQTSYGELFF
NA,TRBJ1-5,TRBV23-1,NA,TGCGCCAGCAGTCGCCGAAATCGGGGTCAGCCCCAGCATTTT,CASSRRNRGQPQHF
NA,TRBJ2-3,TRBV29-1,TRBD1,TGCAGCGTTAGGTCCCGGGACAGGGTAGCTCCAGATACGCAGTATTTT,CSVRSRDRVAPDTQYF
NA,TRBJ1-2,TRBV10-3,TRBD1,TGTGCCATGGGACAGGGGAACTATGGCTACACCTTC,CAMGQGNYGYTF
NA,TRBJ1-2,TRBV19,TRBD1,TGTGCCAGTAGCAAAAAAGGACAGGGGAATGGCTACACCTTC,CASSKKGQGNGYTF
few,TRBJ1-1,TRBV28,NA,TGTGCCAGCTTGGGGGGGAACACTGAAGCTTTCTTT,CASLGGNTEAFF
NA,TRBJ2-7,TRBV27,TRBD1,TGTGCCAGCAGACCCACCGGGCAGGGGGCCAACGAGCAGTACTTC,CASRPTGQGANEQYF
NA,TRBJ1-5,TRBV7-9,NA,TGTGCCAGCAGCTTCCAGGGGCGCAATCAGCCCCAGCATTTT,CASSFQGRNQPQHF
NA,TRBJ2-1,TRBV19,NA,TGTGCCAGTAAAACAGGGGGGGTTTGGGGCTACAATGAGCAGTTCTTC,CASKTGGVWGYNEQFF
NA,TRBJ2-5,TRBV3-1/TRBV3-2,TRBD2,TGTGCCAGAGGGATCGGGGGGGAGACCCAGTACTTC,CARGIGGETQYF
NA,TRBJ2-1,TRBV12-5,NA,TGTGCTAGTGGTTTATCCGGGGGCTACAATGAGCAGTTCTTC,CASGLSGGYNEQFF
NA,TRBJ2-1,TRBV18,NA,TGTGCCAGCTCACCACCCCCTAGGGGGGGCTTCTACAATGAGCAGTTCTTC,CASSPPPRGGFYNEQFF
many,TRBJ2-2,TRBV27,NA,TGTGCCAGCACCATGAGTGCAGGGCCCGGGGAGCTGTTTTTT,CASTMSAGPGELFF
NA,TRBJ1-4,TRBV2,TRBD1,TGTGCCAGCAGCCCGAGGACAGGAGCCCCGGGTAATGAAAAACTGTTTTTT,CASSPRTGAPGNEKLFF
NA,TRBJ2-3,TRBV7-3,TRBD2,TGTGCCAGCAGCCATAGCGGGGGGGCAGATACGCAGTATTTT,CASSHSGGADTQYF
NA,TRBJ1-1,TRBV6-5,NA,TGTGCCAGCAGTCTAGGGAGAAACACTGAAGCTTTCTTT,CASSLGRNTEAFF
NA,TRBJ1-1,TRBV28,TRBD1,TGTGCCAGCAGTAGGTCCGGGACAGGGACGACTTTCTTT,CASSRSGTGTTFF
NA,TRBJ2-3,TRBV12-5,TRBD2,TGTGCTAGTGGTTTGGTACTCGGAACTAGCGGGGGGATGAATACGCAGTATTTT,CASGLVLGTSGGMNTQYF
once,TRBJ1-6,TRBV9,NA,TGTGCCAGCAGCGTAGACCCCCAAACTCTTAATTCACCCCTCCACTTT,CASSVDPQTLNSPLHF
NA,TRBJ1-5,TRBV7-2,NA,TGTGCCAGCAGCTTAGATCCCACCGTAAGCCAGCCCCAGCATTTT,CASSLDPTVSQPQHF
NA,TRBJ2-7,TRBV27,NA,TGTGCCAGCAGTTTAAAAGGTGACAAATTCTACGAGCAGTACTTC,CASSLKGDKFYEQYF
NA,TRBJ2-7,TRBV29-1,NA,TGCAGCGCAAGGACGGGACTCTCCTCCTACGAGCAGTACTTC,CSARTGLSSYEQYF
few,TRBJ2-7,TRBV20-1,NA,TGCAGTGCTAGAGTTACCTACGAGCAGTACTTC,CSARVTYEQYF
NA,TRBJ2-1,TRBV2,NA,TGTGCCAGCGGAGGAGAGACCTGGAATCGGGAGCAGTTCTTC,CASGGETWNREQFF
NA,TRBJ2-3,TRBV19,TRBD2,TGTGCCAGTATTCGCAGCGGGGCAGATACGCAGTATTTT,CASIRSGADTQYF
NA,TRBJ2-1,TRBV6-4,TRBD2,TGTGCCAGCAGTGTTAACGGGGGGGGCAATTATGAGCAGTTCTTC,CASSVNGGGNYEQFF
NA,TRBJ1-6,TRBV6-6,NA,TGTGCCAGCAGTTTGCTCGACACTGAGAGTTCACCCCTCCACTTT,CASSLLDTESSPLHF
NA,TRBJ2-2,TRBV29-1,TRBD2,TGCAGCGTCAGAGCGGGAGTCGGCACCGGGGAGCTGTTTTTT,CSVRAGVGTGELFF
NA,TRBJ2-1,TRBV5-8,NA,TGTGCCAGCAGCTTGGGGGAGACCTACTACAATGAGCAGTTCTTC,CASSLGETYYNEQFF